Shown below are 20 T cell receptor beta chains from a single sample sequenced in a study of CD8 T cells in ankylosing spondylitis. Antigen specificity for these receptors is unknown. Using its own MiXCR run on the 5' RACE reads, TCRdb lists one record per CDR3 protein. Of around 490,000 distinct CDR3 sequences in the sample, about 5.4% are singletons; the top ten hold around 3.5%. General study findings and limits: Made up of eight highly homologous variants, a TCR beta motif appeared characteristic of ankylosing spondylitis blood.

Sequencing was done on a sample of blood, either unsorted or a sorted T cell fraction (not recorded which). The source is a male donor with ankylosing spondylitis.

The table lists this clonotype with many counts. This sequence joins TRBV12-3 or TRBV12-4 and TRBJ1-4, with TRBD1 identical over 7 bases. The CDR3 is 15 residues long. The V segment lost 6 bases and the J segment 8 bases; nucleotides outside the gene matches: 12. The CDR3: CASSSDREVGEKLFF. DNA of the CDR3: TGTGCCAGCAGCTCCGACAGGGAGGTTGGCGAAAAACTGTTTTTT.

Remarks on this clonotype: This sequence may be a read error, since a much larger clone differs from it by one base. The chain is built from TRBV7-6 and TRBJ2-7; 7 positions agree with TRBD2. The CDR3 consists of 15 residues. CDR1 and CDR2 from the germline V gene are SGHVS and FNYEAQ. With 5 bases clipped from V and 0 bases from J, the junction kept 7 bases outside the gene matches. DNA for the CDR3: TGTGCCAGCAGCGAGCGAGGGAGGGACTCCTACGAGCAGTACTTC. Protein sequence: CASSERGRDSYEQYF.

The table lists this clonotype with many counts. V gene TRBV6-1 combines with J gene TRBJ2-7; D is tentatively TRBD1 or TRBD2 (6 bases each). The CDR3 contains 12 residues. The V end was cut by 4 bases, the J end by 4 bases, with 8 bases between. Germline assignment: CDR1 MNHNS and CDR2 SASEGT. DNA of the CDR3: TGTGCCAGCAGTGGCGGGACATACGAGCAGTACTTC. It is translated as CASSGGTYEQYF.

This clonotype has at least ten counts. This chain connects TRBV4-2 to TRBJ2-2; no definite D call. The germline gives CDR1 LGHNA, CDR2 YNFKEQ. With 2 bases removed from V and 2 bases from J, the gap between germline ends came to 12 bases. The CDR3 totals 16 residues. As DNA, the CDR3 is TGTGCCAGCAGCCAACTATCACAGAGAAACACCGGGGAGCTGTTTTTT. This gives the protein CASSQLSQRNTGELFF.

This clonotype has ten or more counts. V is TRBV5-1 and J is TRBJ2-1; possibly TRBD1 for D (6 bases). V was trimmed by 4 bases and J by 6 bases, leaving 17 bases between them. CDR3 length equals 15 residues. Germline V gene data show CDR1 as SGHRS and CDR2 as YFSETQ. In DNA form, the CDR3 reads TGCGCCAGCAGCACGGACAGTCCCTATGGCAATGAGCAGTTCTTC. The encoded protein is CASSTDSPYGNEQFF. The full variable domain, rest sourced from reference TRBV5-1 and TRBJ2-1, is KAGVTQTPRYLIKTRGQQVTLSCSPISGHRSVSWYQQTPGQGLQFLFEYFSETQRNKGNFPGRFSGRQFSNSRSEMNVSTLELGDSALYLCASSTDSPYGNEQFFGPGTRLTVL.

This clonotype was detected many times. The gene calls are TRBV12-3 or TRBV12-4 and TRBJ2-5; D is possibly TRBD2 (6 bases). The CDR3 covers 15 residues. V was cut by 0 bases and J by 2 bases, with 10 bases left in between. The CDR3 here is CASSLAAGNQETQYF. The CDR3 nucleotides are TGTGCCAGCAGTTTAGCTGCGGGAAATCAAGAGACCCAGTACTTC.

This clonotype showed up many times. V usage is TRBV6-1 and J usage is TRBJ1-4, with D maybe TRBD1 (5 bases). V lost 3 bases to trimming and J lost 13 bases, with 15 bases between them. The CDR3 covers 13 residues. The germline V gene has CDR1 MNHNS and CDR2 SASEGT. The CDR3 DNA reads as TGTGCCAGCAGTGAGGGGCTGGTCTATGCACTGTTTTTT. Its translation is CASSEGLVYALFF.

The V call is TRBV7-3, the J call TRBJ2-1, with 9 bases lining up with TRBD2. Trimming at V came to 0 bases and at J to 10 bases, leaving 4 bases not matched to a gene. The CDR3 is made up of 14 amino acids. From germline, CDR1 is SGHTA and CDR2 FQGTGA. CDR3 sequence reads: CASSLTSGGTEQFF. The CDR3 bases are TGTGCCAGCAGCTTAACCAGCGGGGGGACCGAGCAGTTCTTC. Looking up the rest from reference TRBV7-3 and TRBJ2-1 gives the full variable domain: GAGVSQTPSNKVTEKGKYVELRCDPISGHTALYWYRQSLGQGPEFLIYFQGTGAADDSGLPNDRFFAVRPEGSVSTLKIQRTERGDSAVYLCASSLTSGGTEQFFGPGTRLTVL.

The sample holds many counts of this clonotype. The V gene is TRBV15, the J gene TRBJ2-3, with TRBD2 matching 13 bases. Germline assignment: CDR1 LNHNV and CDR2 YYDKDF (reference sequence). This CDR3 has 20 amino acids. With 0 bases clipped from V and 3 bases from J, the junction kept 12 bases outside the gene matches. CDR3 amino acids: CATSRDGGLAGRGRTDTQYF. CDR3 sequence (DNA): TGTGCCACCAGCAGAGATGGGGGACTAGCGGGACGAGGCCGGACAGATACGCAGTATTTT.

This clonotype has at least ten counts. This rearrangement joins TRBV20-1 to TRBJ1-2; 8 bases match TRBD1. This CDR3 has 12 residues. With V trimmed by 5 bases and J by 8 bases, 7 bases remained unmatched. The germline V gene has CDR1 DFQATT and CDR2 SNEGSKA (reference sequence). The CDR3: CSADTGGTGYTF. The CDR3 nucleotides are TGCAGTGCTGATACAGGGGGGACCGGCTACACCTTC.

This clonotype was seen ten or more times. This chain joins TRBV10-3 and TRBJ2-7; the match to TRBD1 covers 9 bases. Germline V CDR1 and CDR2: ENHRY, SYGVKD. V was pared by 5 bases and J by 3 bases, with 8 bases of the junction left unmatched. The CDR3 loop spans 15 amino acids. CDR3 coding DNA: TGTGCCATCAGTATTAGGACAGGGGATTTCTACGAGCAGTACTTC. Residues: CAISIRTGDFYEQYF.

This clonotype was counted many times. This chain uses TRBV5-1 with TRBJ2-1; D not resolved. Germline V gives CDR1 SGHRS, CDR2 YFSETQ. V dropped 1 base and J dropped 8 bases, with 13 bases sitting between them. CDR3 length: 14 amino acids. CDR3 nucleotides: TGCGCCAGCAGCTTGTCATCGGCTGGCGATGAGCAGTTCTTC. The encoded protein is CASSLSSAGDEQFF.

This clonotype was seen many times. The chain links TRBV5-1 to TRBJ2-7; perhaps TRBD1 as D (6 bases). Germline V gene data show CDR1 as SGHRS and CDR2 as YFSETQ. Deletions cut 8 bases from V and 0 bases from J, with 15 bases between. This CDR3 has 14 amino acids. This chain's CDR3 is CASTLGRGSYEQYF. CDR3 in DNA: TGCGCCAGTACCCTGGGCAGGGGCTCCTACGAGCAGTACTTC.

This clonotype was found many times. The chain links TRBV4-1 to TRBJ1-6, with TRBD1 as a possible D gene (6 bases). V lost 4 bases to trimming and J lost 6 bases, with 10 bases between them. The germline V gene has CDR1 MGHRA and CDR2 YSYEKL. The CDR3 length is 14 residues. This CDR3 is CASSPQGPNSPLHF. The CDR3 DNA sequence: TGCGCCAGCAGCCCACAGGGACCTAATTCACCCCTCCACTTT.

This clonotype was seen many times. The chain recombines TRBV5-1 with TRBJ1-5; D unclear. The CDR3 runs 13 residues. In germline, CDR1 is SGHRS, CDR2 YFSETQ. Trimming removed 0 bases at V and 9 bases at J, with 10 bases between. The CDR3 protein is CASSLEVEGPQHF. In DNA form, the CDR3 reads TGCGCCAGCAGCTTGGAGGTGGAGGGGCCCCAGCATTTT.

In this sample, this clonotype turned up many times. The rearrangement uses TRBV6-1 and TRBJ1-5; D possibly corresponds to TRBD1 (5 bases). Trimming stripped 5 bases from V and 5 bases from J, with 10 bases between. Germline loops: CDR1 MNHNS, CDR2 SASEGT. The CDR3 covers 13 residues. In nucleotides, the CDR3 is TGTGCCAGCAGTCGAGACAGTTATCAGCCCCAGCATTTT. This encodes CASSRDSYQPQHF.

This clonotype appeared many times. V usage is TRBV5-1 and J usage is TRBJ2-7; TRBD1 aligns across 10 bases. The germline V gene encodes CDR1 SGHRS and CDR2 YFSETQ. CDR3 size: 13 residues. V trimming: 3 bases; J trimming: 5 bases; junction bases outside the gene matches: 2. The CDR3 reads CASSSDRGNEQYF. The CDR3 nucleotides read TGCGCCAGCAGCTCGGACAGGGGGAACGAGCAGTACTTC.

This clonotype was detected ten times or more. CDR3: CASSFSTGSYEQYF. In nucleotides, the CDR3 is TGTGCCAGCAGCTTTTCGACTGGATCCTACGAGCAGTACTTC. The chain links TRBV7-2 to TRBJ2-7; D remains ambiguous. The CDR3 sequence is 14 residues long. The V gene lost 3 bases and the J gene lost 1 base, with 10 bases spanning the gap. Germline V gives CDR1 SGHTA, CDR2 FQGNSA.

Comment on this clonotype: A much bigger clone sits one base away, suggesting this may be a read error. The missing conserved phenylalanine or tryptophan at the end of this CDR3 makes a read error likely. The chain has TRBV7-9 and TRBJ2-7; no firm D call. This CDR3 comprises 13 residues. Trimming removed 4 bases from V and 4 bases from J, with 11 bases in between. The V gene's germline CDR1 is SEHNR and CDR2 FQNEAQ (reference sequence). The CDR3 sequence is CASSSPRRYEQYL. For the CDR3, the DNA is TGTGCCAGCAGCTCGCCGAGGAGATACGAGCAGTACCTC.

In this sample, this clonotype turned up many times. The chain employs TRBV6-5 and TRBJ2-5; TRBD2 is a possible D gene (5 bases). Germline loops: CDR1 MNHEY, CDR2 SVGAGI. V lost 1 base and J 1 base, leaving 10 bases between the germline ends. CDR3 length: 15 amino acids. The CDR3 region is CASSYFTSPQETQYF. The CDR3 DNA is TGTGCCAGCAGTTACTTTACTAGTCCCCAAGAGACCCAGTACTTC.